Reported below is one TCR beta chain. The target of this receptor is not known. Qualities for individual bases were not recorded, and no much larger clone is one base off. This record belongs to a study of T-cell memory formation after mild COVID-19 (dated by TCRdb to the early 2020s). Describing the broader study: TCR sequence clusters from the two donors were largely donor specific. In a couple of donors, T-cell clones that expanded and contracted after mild COVID-19 were followed by sequencing TCRalpha and TCRbeta repertoires longitudinally. Two young, previously healthy adult volunteers made up the cohort, one male and one female. Results and caveats for the whole study, not just this receptor: From day 15 to 85, contracting clones showed balanced CD4/CD8 phenotypes, whereas a second wave of clones that expanded from day 15 to 37 leaned towards CD4+. Only a couple of mild cases were covered by the study, and larger cohorts that include severe cases with pre-infection samples were considered necessary. The detection of some responding clones in pre-infection memory suggests that pre-existing cross-reactive memory T cells joined the SARS-CoV-2 response. Contracting CD4+ clones were located mainly in the CM and EM memory subsets, whereas CD8+ clones were found to be enriched in EMRA. Whether the second-wave clones peaking on day 37 were SARS-CoV-2 specific was not confirmed.

This sample was sequenced with an Illumina NovaSeq 6000. TCRalpha and TCRbeta cDNA libraries were constructed by 5'RACE with constant-segment primers, with sample barcodes and unique molecular identifiers being introduced. Trizol reagent was used to extract RNA from every sample. Amplification of the libraries took two PCR steps, and the second step added a second sample barcode plus Illumina TruSeq adapters. The libraries were sequenced on an Illumina NovaSeq using 2 x 150 bp paired-end reads. The original pipeline was this. With migec v1.2.7, reads were demultiplexed and then collapsed into UMI-guided consensus sequences. Using mixcr v2.1.11, UMI consensuses were aligned to TRA and TRB V and J templates and then assembled into clonotypes. Clonotypes were classified as expanded or contracted when called significant by both edgeR and NoisET, with noise models trained on biological replicates. For edgeR calls, the thresholds were a false discovery rate-adjusted p below 0.01 and a log2 fold-change of 1. PCA with hierarchical clustering of max-normalized trajectories of the 1000 most abundant clonotypes was used as exploratory dynamics analysis. Each responding clone was given a CD4 or CD8 phenotype based on the CD4+ and CD8+ repertoires, which had been sequenced separately. TCRdb ran its own pipeline on the public reads, namely fastp trimming at Q25 and MiXCR clone calling, and kept in-frame beta chains. Rows matching on CDR3 protein sequence are summarized as one entry with the most common DNA and genes. The authors' filters were not applied to this entry. Recorded for this sample are some 280,000 distinct CDR3 sequences; about 17% of them occurred a single time. Roughly 24% of the sample is held by the ten biggest clonotypes.

Trimming removed 8 bases from V and 0 bases from J, leaving 17 bases between the germline ends. Reading the germline V gene gives CDR1 MNHNS and CDR2 SASEGT. There are 16 amino acids in the CDR3, from cysteine to phenylalanine inclusive. Of all the DNA, just the CDR3 is kept, 48 bases in frame from base 1. Ficoll-Paque density gradient centrifugation was used to isolate PBMCs. This TCR was recovered from a young man who had mild COVID-19 (a few samples of this study predate the infection). The sample titles of this study are shuffled in the database, so cell type and time point are left out; the donor was told from shared clones. Source material: PBMCs or a T cell subset sorted from them (not recorded which). The V and J genes are TRBV6-1 and TRBJ1-5, with the D segment identity uncertain. The CDR3 is CASLPPGLYSNQPQHF. The DNA sequence is given as TGTGCCAGCCTCCCCCCGGGCTTGTATAGCAATCAGCCCCAGCATTTT.